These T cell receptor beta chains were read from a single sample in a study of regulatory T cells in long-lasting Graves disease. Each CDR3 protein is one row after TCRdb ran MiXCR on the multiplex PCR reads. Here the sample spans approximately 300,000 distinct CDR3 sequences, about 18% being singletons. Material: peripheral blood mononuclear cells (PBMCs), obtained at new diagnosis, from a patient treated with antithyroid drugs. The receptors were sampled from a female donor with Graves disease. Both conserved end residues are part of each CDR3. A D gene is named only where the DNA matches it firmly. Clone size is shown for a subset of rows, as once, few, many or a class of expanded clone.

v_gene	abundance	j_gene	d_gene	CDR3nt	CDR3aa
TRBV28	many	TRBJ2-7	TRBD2	TGTGCCAGCCCTCCGCGGGGGGGGTCCTTGGGGGAGCAGTACTTC	CASPPRGGSLGEQYF
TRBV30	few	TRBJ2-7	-	TGTGCCTGGAGCCATACAGGTCCCGAGCAGTACTTC	CAWSHTGPEQYF
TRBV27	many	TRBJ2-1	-	TGTGCCAGCATGCGAAGGAGCTCCTACAATGAGCAGTTCTTC	CASMRRSSYNEQFF
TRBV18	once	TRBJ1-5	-	TGTGCCAGCTCATCATCGGGGGACAATCAGCCCCAGCATTTT	CASSSSGDNQPQHF
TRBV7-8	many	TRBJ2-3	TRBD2	TGTGCCAGCAGCTTAGGGTCTAGCGGGATTGGGGATACGCAGTATTTT	CASSLGSSGIGDTQYF
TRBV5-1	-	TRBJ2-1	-	TGCGCCAGCAGCTTCAAGGACGGAAATGAGCAGTTCTTC	CASSFKDGNEQFF
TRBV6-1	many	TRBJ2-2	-	TGTGCCAGCAGTGAAACGGGAGAGACCGGGGAGCTGTTTTTT	CASSETGETGELFF
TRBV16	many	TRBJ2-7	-	TGTGCCAGCAGCCAAGAAAGAGGGATAAGCTCCTACGAGCAGTACTTC	CASSQERGISSYEQYF
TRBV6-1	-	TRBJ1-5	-	TGTGCCAGCAGTGAAACAGGGTCAGGCAATCAGCCCCAGCATTTT	CASSETGSGNQPQHF
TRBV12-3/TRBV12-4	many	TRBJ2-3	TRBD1	TGTGCCAGCAGTTCGTCAGGGGGAAAACAAGATACGCAGTATTTT	CASSSSGGKQDTQYF
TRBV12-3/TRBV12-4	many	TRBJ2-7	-	TGTGCCAGCAGTTATAGACTAGACGGCGAGCAGTACTTC	CASSYRLDGEQYF
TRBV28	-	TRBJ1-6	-	TGTGCCAGCAGGGGGGCAGGGGCAGTTAATTCACCCCTCCACTTT	CASRGAGAVNSPLHF
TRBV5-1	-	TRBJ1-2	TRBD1	TGCGCCAGCAGCTCCCGGGACAGGGGCTATGGCTACACCTTC	CASSSRDRGYGYTF
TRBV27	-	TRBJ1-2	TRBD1	TGTGCCAGCAGTTCCTTCGGGACAGGGAGGGACTATGGCTACACCTTC	CASSSFGTGRDYGYTF
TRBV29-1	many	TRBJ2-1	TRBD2	TGCAGCGTTGAGGGGCTAGCGGTAAACAATGAGCAGTTCTTC	CSVEGLAVNNEQFF
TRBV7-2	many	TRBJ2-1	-	TGTGCCAGCAGCTTAACCTCCTCGGTTTGGGATGAGCAGTTCTTC	CASSLTSSVWDEQFF
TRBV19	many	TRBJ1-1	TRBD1	TGTGCCAGTAGTATAGGTTCAGGGGGCACTGAAGCTTTCTTT	CASSIGSGGTEAFF
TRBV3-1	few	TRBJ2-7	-	TGTGCCAGCAGCCAAGGGGAGTTAATCGGCAATCCCGCGCAGTACTTC	CASSQGELIGNPAQYF
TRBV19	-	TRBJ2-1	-	TGTGCCAGTAGTAAGGGGTCAGCTGGTGTAAGCAATGAGCAGTTCTTC	CASSKGSAGVSNEQFF
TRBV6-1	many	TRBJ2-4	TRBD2	TGTGCCAGCAGTGAATTGGGGGGGGGGGACATTCAGTACTTC	CASSELGGGDIQYF
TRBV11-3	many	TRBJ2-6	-	TGTGCCAGCAGCTTACGGGTAGCCGGGGCCAACGTCCTGACTTTC	CASSLRVAGANVLTF
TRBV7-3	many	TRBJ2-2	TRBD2	TGTGCCAGCAGCTTACACGGGAGGGCCGATGGGGAGCTGTTTTTT	CASSLHGRADGELFF
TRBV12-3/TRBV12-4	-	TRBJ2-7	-	TGTGCCAGCAGCCAAGCTGCCCCAGGCGAGCAGTACTTC	CASSQAAPGEQYF